This passage covers 31 T cell receptor beta chains from one sample sequenced in a study of OX40 agonist ivuxolimab in advanced cancers. Repertoires were generated with immunoSEQ multiplex PCR, while TCRdb's copy carries only in-frame clones and drops some. The sample lists more than 45,000 clones, 82% occurring once. Specimen: CD4+ or CD8+ T cells sorted from blood, collected in a trial of the OX40 agonist ivuxolimab. Every receptor here comes from an adult with an advanced solid tumor such as melanoma, head and neck, liver or kidney cancer.

V and J are TRBV5-4 and TRBJ2-2; weak D call: TRBD2 (5 bases). V lost 4 bases and J 2 bases, leaving 18 bases between the germline ends. Germline V gene sequence: CDR1 SGHNT, CDR2 YYREEE (reference sequence). The CDR3 contains 17 residues. CDR3 amino acids: CASSQEVAGGNTGELFF. CDR3 nucleotide sequence: TGTGCCAGCAGCCAAGAGGTGGCGGGCGGCAACACCGGGGAGCTGTTTTTT. Using reference TRBV5-4 and TRBJ2-2 for the parts outside the CDR3, the full variable domain is ETGVTQSPTHLIKTRGQQVTLRCSSQSGHNTVSWYQQALGQGPQFIFQYYREEENGRGNFPPRFSGLQFPNYSSELNVNALELDDSALYLCASSQEVAGGNTGELFFGEGSRLTVL.

This chain connects TRBV6-1 to TRBJ2-7; D is undetermined. The CDR3 extends over 14 amino acids. The germline V gene encodes CDR1 MNHNS and CDR2 SASEGT. The ends were cut back, 8 bases at V and 1 base at J, with 15 bases in the middle. This chain's CDR3 is CASPGSFLSYEQYF. The CDR3 DNA reads as TGTGCCAGCCCGGGCTCCTTCCTTTCCTACGAGCAGTACTTC.

The chain combines TRBV5-1 with TRBJ2-5; the D is unclear. The CDR3 is 13 residues long. V lost 2 bases, J lost 3 bases, and 8 bases lay in between. In germline, CDR1 is SGHRS, CDR2 YFSETQ. The DNA for the CDR3 is TGCGCCAGCAGCTTCCCCCATGAAGAGACCCAGTACTTC. Its translation is CASSFPHEETQYF.

V gene TRBV10-1 combines with J gene TRBJ2-1; D ambiguous. The CDR3 runs 15 residues. V dropped 2 bases and J dropped 0 bases, with 8 bases sitting between them. The germline V gene encodes CDR1 WNHNN and CDR2 SYGVQD (reference sequence). The CDR3 is CASSEVRSSYNEQFF. The DNA of the CDR3 is TGCGCCAGCAGTGAGGTTAGAAGCTCCTACAATGAGCAGTTCTTC.

This chain links TRBV7-3 with TRBJ2-7; 7 nucleotides agree with TRBD2. The CDR3 runs 14 residues. The ends lost 11 bases at V and 0 bases at J; junction bases unmatched: 10. Germline V gives CDR1 SGHTA, CDR2 FQGTGA. The CDR3 reads CASHWGGDSYEQYF. CDR3 coding DNA: TGTGCCTCCCATTGGGGGGGTGACTCCTACGAGCAGTACTTC.

The gene calls are TRBV29-1 and TRBJ2-3; TRBD2 aligns across 8 bases. Trimming cost V 8 bases and J 8 bases; bases outside gene matches: 21. CDR1 and CDR2 from the germline V gene are SQVTM and ANQGSEA. The CDR3 spans 16 residues. CDR3 region: CSPPDWTSPVFSTQYF. The CDR3 DNA sequence: TGCAGCCCTCCAGACTGGACTAGCCCTGTCTTTTCTACGCAGTATTTT.

The V call is TRBV6-5, the J call TRBJ1-1; D is uncertain. CDR1 and CDR2 (germline): MNHEY, SVGAGI. Between the trimmed V and J ends, which lost 5 bases and 1 base, there was a span of 11 bases. The CDR3 is 14 amino acids. CDR3 sequence reads: CASSRADKNTEAFF. The CDR3 bases are TGTGCCAGCAGTCGGGCTGACAAGAACACTGAAGCTTTCTTT.

The chain uses TRBV5-1 and TRBJ1-3, with D perhaps matching TRBD1 (6 bases). This CDR3 is 15 amino acids long. V was trimmed by 0 bases and J by 2 bases, leaving 9 bases between them. Germline lookup yields CDR1 SGHRS and CDR2 YFSETQ. The CDR3 coding sequence is TGCGCCAGCAGCTTGGGTGGGGGCCCTGGAAACACCATATATTTT. It encodes CASSLGGGPGNTIYF.

J is TRBJ2-5 and V is TRBV4-3, with 9 positions matching TRBD2. V dropped 0 bases and J dropped 5; count of bases not matched to a gene: 10. Germline V CDR1 and CDR2: LGHNA, YSLEER. The CDR3 runs to 17 residues. The CDR3 DNA follows: TGCGCCAGCAGCCAAGAGGGAGGCGGGGGGGTCGGTGAGACCCAGTACTTC. This translates into CASSQEGGGGVGETQYF.

This clone has a handful of counts. The chain employs TRBV5-1 and TRBJ2-5; D not resolved. This CDR3 contains 14 residues. Germline lookup yields CDR1 SGHRS and CDR2 YFSETQ. The V end lost 0 bases, the J end lost 2 bases, and 8 bases lay between the germline ends. This CDR3 reads CASSLGTEQETQYF. Here the CDR3 DNA reads TGCGCCAGCAGCTTGGGCACAGAGCAAGAGACCCAGTACTTC.

The V gene is TRBV7-2, the J gene TRBJ2-3; weak D call: TRBD2 (7 bases). Per the germline V gene, CDR1 is SGHTA and CDR2 is FQGNSA. This CDR3 comprises 15 residues. V gave up 5 bases and J gave up 3 bases, with 15 bases separating them. CDR3 sequence reads: CASSGQRGGTDTQYF. In nucleotides, the CDR3 is TGTGCCAGCAGCGGACAAAGGGGGGGGACAGATACGCAGTATTTT.

This chain links TRBV10-3 with TRBJ1-1; D perhaps matches TRBD1 (5 bases). The germline gives CDR1 ENHRY, CDR2 SYGVKD. The CDR3 runs to 12 residues. Trimming shortened V by 0 bases and J by 12 bases, and 11 bases separated the two germline ends. The DNA for the CDR3 is TGTGCCATCAGTGAGTCGATGGGGGGACCTTTCTTT. Amino acids: CAISESMGGPFF.

This chain uses TRBV7-2 with TRBJ1-6; 8 positions match TRBD1. From germline, CDR1 is SGHTA and CDR2 FQGNSA. V was clipped by 4 bases and J by 3 bases; unmatched bases: 5. This CDR3 has 16 amino acids. DNA of the CDR3: TGTGCCAGCAGCTCCCGGACAGGGTTCTATAATTCACCCCTCCACTTT. Protein product: CASSSRTGFYNSPLHF.

The count of this clone is one. The chain recombines TRBV6-5 with TRBJ2-1; TRBD2 matches at 10 bases. The J segment lost 7 bases and the V segment lost 7 bases, leaving 10 bases of the junction unmatched. The germline V gene encodes CDR1 MNHEY and CDR2 SVGAGI. The CDR3 contains 15 residues. The chain's CDR3 is CASTDPSGGRNEQFF. CDR3 coding DNA: TGTGCCAGCACCGATCCTAGCGGGGGTAGAAATGAGCAGTTCTTC.

The chain recombines TRBV6-4 with TRBJ1-1; 9 bases align to TRBD1. This CDR3 has 13 amino acids. Germline CDR1 and CDR2: MRHNA and SNTAGT. Losses at the gene ends were 8 bases for V and 4 bases for J; bases not matched to a gene: 5. The CDR3 reads CASSGTGSTEAFF. CDR3 sequence (DNA): TGTGCCAGCTCCGGGACAGGGTCCACTGAAGCTTTCTTT.

This chain connects TRBV6-5 to TRBJ2-5, with 7 bases aligning to TRBD1. The germline V gene encodes CDR1 MNHEY and CDR2 SVGAGI. V shed 6 bases, J shed 7 bases, and the junction held 2 bases outside the gene matches. The CDR3 runs 11 residues. CDR3 bases: TGTGCCAGCAGCTCAGGGGGGACCCAGTACTTC. It is translated as CASSSGGTQYF.

V is TRBV6-1 and J is TRBJ2-6; 7 bases map to TRBD2. The J segment lost 4 bases and the V segment lost 4 bases, leaving 13 bases of the junction unmatched. From germline, CDR1 is MNHNS and CDR2 SASEGT. The CDR3 loop spans 18 amino acids. CDR3 protein: CASSGGLLSAGGANVLTF. The CDR3 nucleotides are TGTGCCAGCAGTGGGGGATTGTTGTCAGCGGGGGGGGCCAACGTCCTGACTTTC.

The CDR3: CASSTPREEGYGYTF. The CDR3 bases are TGTGCCAGCAGTACCCCCAGGGAGGAGGGCTATGGCTACACCTTC. The chain combines TRBV6-5 with TRBJ1-2, with a possible D match to TRBD1 (5 bases). The CDR3 is 15 residues long. V lost 5 bases and J lost 4, with 17 bases in between. Germline lookup yields CDR1 MNHEY and CDR2 SVGAGI.

This rearrangement joins TRBV27 to TRBJ2-7, with D possibly TRBD2 on 6 matching bases. CDR3 length: 14 residues. Trimming stripped 3 bases from V and 3 bases from J, with 12 bases between. Germline V CDR1 and CDR2: MNHEY, SMNVEV (reference sequence). The CDR3 sequence: CASSFRETFYEQYF. For the CDR3, the DNA is TGTGCCAGCAGTTTCCGGGAGACATTCTACGAGCAGTACTTC.

The chain employs TRBV19 and TRBJ1-4, with 7 bases identical to TRBD1. The germline V gene has CDR1 LNHDA and CDR2 SQIVND (reference sequence). The CDR3 is 16 amino acids. Trimming cost V 7 bases and J 0 bases; bases outside gene matches: 8. The CDR3, as DNA: TGTGCCAGTAAGCGACAGGGTGCGGCAACTAATGAAAAACTGTTTTTT. This gives the protein CASKRQGAATNEKLFF.

The J gene is TRBJ2-7, the V gene TRBV11-1; perhaps TRBD2 as D (6 bases). Per the germline V gene, CDR1 is SGHAT and CDR2 is FQDESV (reference sequence). The length of the CDR3 is 15 residues. V was pared by 3 bases and J by 5 bases, with 17 bases between. The CDR3 loop is CASSLRGQRSHEQYF. The CDR3 nucleotides are TGTGCCAGCAGCTTGCGGGGCCAAAGATCTCACGAGCAGTACTTC.

Only a few counts were recorded for this clone. This chain links TRBV4-1 with TRBJ2-2, with a tentative D call TRBD2 (5 bases). With 4 bases removed from V and 8 bases from J, the gap between germline ends came to 23 bases. Germline CDR1 and CDR2: MGHRA and YSYEKL. CDR3 size: 17 residues. The CDR3 bases are TGCGCCAGCAGCCGCAAGCAGGACTCACCAATTAGGGGGGAGCTGTTTTTT. It specifies CASSRKQDSPIRGELFF.

This sequence joins TRBV7-2 and TRBJ1-1; D perhaps matches TRBD1 (6 bases). The CDR3 consists of 15 residues. V dropped 7 bases and J dropped 1 base, with 16 bases sitting between them. The germline V gene has CDR1 SGHTA and CDR2 FQGNSA. The CDR3 protein is CASTLGGWGNTEAFF. The CDR3 DNA reads TGTGCCAGCACCCTAGGGGGATGGGGGAACACTGAAGCTTTCTTT.

This chain uses TRBV9 with TRBJ1-2; D is perhaps TRBD1 (5 bases). This CDR3 comprises 14 residues. The V gene lost 0 bases and the J gene lost 1 base, with 7 bases spanning the gap. CDR1 and CDR2 from the germline V gene are SGDLS and YYNGEE. This CDR3 is CASSVGQGNYGYTF. CDR3 in DNA: TGTGCCAGCAGCGTAGGGCAGGGTAACTATGGCTACACCTTC.

This clone qualifies as medium-sized. This rearrangement joins TRBV10-3 to TRBJ1-5, with D hard to call. The V gene's germline CDR1 is ENHRY and CDR2 SYGVKD. CDR3 length: 13 residues. The V and J ends lost 5 bases and 4 bases respectively, with 9 bases between them. CDR3 protein: CAISTAQNQPQHF. Here the CDR3 DNA reads TGTGCCATCAGTACAGCCCAGAATCAGCCCCAGCATTTT.

V usage is TRBV5-1 and J usage is TRBJ2-2, with 8 bases lining up with TRBD1. The CDR3 sequence is 14 residues long. CDR1 is SGHRS and CDR2 is YFSETQ in the germline V gene. With 2 bases clipped from V and 4 bases from J, the junction kept 1 base outside the gene matches. CDR3 region: CASSFTGGTGELFF. The DNA of the CDR3 is TGCGCCAGCAGCTTTACAGGGGGCACCGGGGAGCTGTTTTTT. The full variable domain, its missing parts supplied by reference TRBV5-1 and TRBJ2-2, is KAGVTQTPRYLIKTRGQQVTLSCSPISGHRSVSWYQQTPGQGLQFLFEYFSETQRNKGNFPGRFSGRQFSNSRSEMNVSTLELGDSALYLCASSFTGGTGELFFGEGSRLTVL.

This clone occurred a few times. The CDR3 coding sequence is TGTGCCAGCAGTAAACGGGGAGGGGGCCCAAACTATGGCTACACCTTC. Its protein is CASSKRGGGPNYGYTF. This chain links TRBV2 with TRBJ1-2; 7 nucleotides match TRBD1. V lost 5 bases and J lost 2; bases outside the gene matches: 11. The CDR3 contains 16 residues. The germline CDR1 and CDR2 sequences are SNHLY and FYNNEI.

The V gene is TRBV18, the J gene TRBJ1-3, with D unclear. Germline V gene sequence: CDR1 KGHSH, CDR2 LQKENI. The CDR3 has 14 residues. The V end was cut by 3 bases, the J end by 3 bases, with 9 bases between. For the CDR3, the DNA is TGTGCCAGCTCACCCGGCAGGCTTGGAAACACCATATATTTT. This sequence encodes CASSPGRLGNTIYF.

This chain uses TRBV11-2 with TRBJ2-3, with 7 bases fitting TRBD1. CDR1 is SGHAT, CDR2 FQNNGV, per germline. The V and J ends lost 5 bases and 3 bases, in that order; junction bases with no gene match: 8. This CDR3 spans 15 amino acids. CDR3 DNA sequence: TGTGCCAGCAGCCGCGACAGGGTGGGGACAGATACGCAGTATTTT. Protein product: CASSRDRVGTDTQYF. The variable domain in full, with the rest retrieved from reference TRBV11-2 and TRBJ2-3, is EAGVAQSPRYKIIEKRQSVAFWCNPISGHATLYWYQQILGQGPKLLIQFQNNGVVDDSQLPKDRFSAERLKGVDSTLKIQPAKLEDSAVYLCASSRDRVGTDTQYFGPGTRLTVL.

The chain recombines TRBV30 with TRBJ2-7, with D uncertain. The CDR3 extends over 15 amino acids. CDR1 is GTSNPN, CDR2 SVGIG, per germline (reference sequence). Trimming stripped 2 bases from V and 3 bases from J, with 17 bases between. Here the CDR3 DNA reads TGTGCCTGGAGTTTCCCCTGGTCAGGCCGCTACGAGCAGTACTTC. Encoded protein: CAWSFPWSGRYEQYF.

The chain couples TRBV7-2 to TRBJ1-1; no clear D. Germline-derived CDR1 and CDR2 are SGHTA and FQGNSA. The CDR3 runs 14 residues. Trimming removed 4 bases at V and 1 base at J, with 10 bases between. CDR3 amino acids: CASSSPPENTEAFF. CDR3 DNA sequence: TGTGCCAGCAGCTCCCCTCCAGAGAACACTGAAGCTTTCTTT.